This T cell receptor beta chain was documented in a study of blood T cell repertoires in COVID-19. Overall study context: Whether acute or convalescent, the COVID-19 samples came from the United States, Italy and Spain.

The CDR3 runs 14 residues. Trimming removed 0 bases from V and 3 bases from J, with 9 bases in between. CDR1 is SGDLS, CDR2 YYNGEE, per germline. The protocol was immunoSEQ multiplex PCR, while the TCRdb copy is restricted to in-frame clones and leaves out a portion. Of about 100,000 clones listed, about four fifths are singletons. The J gene is TRBJ1-2, the V gene TRBV9, with D possibly being TRBD1 (5 bases). Sequencing input: peripheral blood. The source of this sequence is a woman aged 55-75 years with acute or convalescent COVID-19. As DNA, the CDR3 is TGTGCCAGCAGCGTAGCCGACAGCCACTATGGCTACACCTTC. Translated: CASSVADSHYGYTF.